Listed below are T cell receptor beta chains from one sample, sequenced in a study of CD8+CD57+ T cells in acquired aplastic anemia. TCRdb called the reads again in MiXCR, with one record for every CDR3 protein. The data show about 470,000 distinct CDR3 sequences, approximately 32% seen once. The sample comprised sorted CD4+, CD8+, or CD8+CD57+ T cells (not recorded which) from PBMCs. These receptors all stem from a human donor with aplastic anemia. Each CDR3 is given with its conserved first and last residue. The D gene is left open where the match is weak. A row's size may be missing; if present it is once, few, many or a size class.

>TRBJ2-5|15|.|once|TRBV25-1
CVSSDYTWYQETQYF
TGTGTCAGCAGTGACTATACATGGTACCAAGAGACCCAGTACTTC
>TRBJ1-1|15|TRBD1|many|TRBV25-1
CASSLQGVMNTEAFF
TGTGCCAGCAGCTTACAGGGGGTGATGAACACTGAAGCTTTCTTT
>TRBJ2-1|14|TRBD1|few|TRBV29-1
CSVYSPDRANEQFF
TGCAGCGTTTACAGCCCAGACAGGGCCAATGAGCAGTTCTTC
>TRBJ2-3|17|TRBD2|many|TRBV9
CASSVGGSGRGTDTQYF
TGTGCCAGCAGCGTAGGAGGTAGCGGGAGAGGGACAGATACGCAGTATTTT
>TRBJ2-1|17|.|.|TRBV7-3
CASSPSRGFGSLNEQFF
TGTGCCAGCAGCCCTTCTAGGGGGTTCGGGAGTCTTAATGAGCAGTTCTTC
>TRBJ1-5|15|.|.|TRBV5-6
CARSLRRRSNQPQHF
TGTGCCCGCAGCTTGCGGCGTAGGAGCAATCAGCCCCAGCATTTT
>TRBJ1-2|14|.|few|TRBV5-4
CASSPPQINYGYTF
TGTGCCAGCAGCCCCCCTCAGATAAACTATGGCTACACCTTC
>TRBJ1-5|15|TRBD1|few|TRBV10-3
CASSRQGAQNQPQHF
TGTGCCAGCAGCAGACAGGGGGCGCAAAATCAGCCCCAGCATTTT
>TRBJ1-2|14|.|.|TRBV12-5
CASGLGPGANGYTF
TGTGCTAGTGGTTTAGGTCCGGGGGCGAATGGCTACACCTTC
>TRBJ1-2|15|.|many|TRBV12-3/TRBV12-4
CASSPSLGGASGYTF
TGTGCCAGCAGTCCCTCACTCGGGGGGGCGAGCGGCTACACCTTC
>TRBJ1-1|16|TRBD1|few|TRBV9
CASSVGTGGLNTEAFF
TGTGCCAGCAGCGTAGGTACAGGGGGCTTGAACACTGAAGCTTTCTTT
>TRBJ1-6|12|TRBD1|many|TRBV20-1
CSATHRGRALHF
TGCAGTGCTACCCACAGGGGAAGGGCCCTCCACTTT
>TRBJ2-4|17|.|.|TRBV11-2
CASSARLAEPAKNIQYF
TGTGCCAGCAGCGCGCGGTTGGCGGAGCCAGCCAAAAACATTCAGTACTTC
>TRBJ2-5|15|.|few|TRBV7-9
CASSLASGKGETQYF
TGTGCCAGCAGCTTAGCGTCGGGGAAAGGAGAGACCCAGTACTTC
>TRBJ1-1|16|TRBD1|many|TRBV20-1
CSAAGTGSLMNTEAFF
TGCAGTGCCGCCGGGACAGGGAGCCTGATGAACACTGAAGCTTTCTTT
>TRBJ1-2|16|.|many|TRBV24-1
CATSDFGGQGSYGYTF
TGTGCCACCAGTGATTTCGGAGGGCAGGGATCCTATGGCTACACCTTC
>TRBJ1-2|15|TRBD1|.|TRBV7-9
CASSEPQGAEYGYTF
TGTGCCAGCAGCGAACCTCAGGGGGCAGAGTATGGCTACACCTTC
>TRBJ1-3|13|.|many|TRBV7-9
CASRMADGNTIYF
TGTGCCAGCAGGATGGCAGATGGAAACACCATATATTTT
>TRBJ1-6|12|.|.|TRBV30
CAFGPEGSPLHF
TGTGCCTTTGGCCCAGAGGGTTCACCCCTCCACTTT
>TRBJ2-3|18|TRBD2|.|TRBV6-7
CASSYLAGGPFSSDTQYF
TGTGCCAGCAGTTACTTGGCGGGGGGGCCGTTCTCATCAGATACGCAGTATTTT